The present entry profiles one T cell receptor beta chain with its context. In the ophthalmopathy cohort, Clinical Activity Score was at least 3, NOSPECS grade at least 4, and duration under 3 months. Criteria for exclusion of patients were uncontrolled infection, other autoimmune disease, pregnancy or lactation. This entry comes from a study of T cells in Graves' hyperthyroidism and ophthalmopathy. The V gene's germline CDR1 is SGHDT and CDR2 YYEEEE. The V segment lost 1 base and the J segment 6 bases; nucleotides outside the gene matches: 10. The CDR3 spans 16 residues. The TCR beta CDR3 regions underwent amplification using RNA transcripts as the source. Using the HTBI primer set, a first-round RT-PCR was run on the TCR CDR3. MiXCR, applied by TCRdb to the multiplex PCR reads, yields one record per CDR3 protein. There are tens of thousands of distinct CDR3 sequences in the sample; 53% occur only once, and approximately 3.3% lies in the top ten.

Specimen: blood. This receptor was identified in a woman in her sixties with Graves' ophthalmopathy. V is TRBV5-6 and J is TRBJ2-7, with 10 positions matching TRBD1. The CDR3 DNA reads as TGTGCCAGCAGCTTGCCCCCGGGACAGGGGACCTCCGAGCAGTACTTC. Translating gives CASSLPPGQGTSEQYF.